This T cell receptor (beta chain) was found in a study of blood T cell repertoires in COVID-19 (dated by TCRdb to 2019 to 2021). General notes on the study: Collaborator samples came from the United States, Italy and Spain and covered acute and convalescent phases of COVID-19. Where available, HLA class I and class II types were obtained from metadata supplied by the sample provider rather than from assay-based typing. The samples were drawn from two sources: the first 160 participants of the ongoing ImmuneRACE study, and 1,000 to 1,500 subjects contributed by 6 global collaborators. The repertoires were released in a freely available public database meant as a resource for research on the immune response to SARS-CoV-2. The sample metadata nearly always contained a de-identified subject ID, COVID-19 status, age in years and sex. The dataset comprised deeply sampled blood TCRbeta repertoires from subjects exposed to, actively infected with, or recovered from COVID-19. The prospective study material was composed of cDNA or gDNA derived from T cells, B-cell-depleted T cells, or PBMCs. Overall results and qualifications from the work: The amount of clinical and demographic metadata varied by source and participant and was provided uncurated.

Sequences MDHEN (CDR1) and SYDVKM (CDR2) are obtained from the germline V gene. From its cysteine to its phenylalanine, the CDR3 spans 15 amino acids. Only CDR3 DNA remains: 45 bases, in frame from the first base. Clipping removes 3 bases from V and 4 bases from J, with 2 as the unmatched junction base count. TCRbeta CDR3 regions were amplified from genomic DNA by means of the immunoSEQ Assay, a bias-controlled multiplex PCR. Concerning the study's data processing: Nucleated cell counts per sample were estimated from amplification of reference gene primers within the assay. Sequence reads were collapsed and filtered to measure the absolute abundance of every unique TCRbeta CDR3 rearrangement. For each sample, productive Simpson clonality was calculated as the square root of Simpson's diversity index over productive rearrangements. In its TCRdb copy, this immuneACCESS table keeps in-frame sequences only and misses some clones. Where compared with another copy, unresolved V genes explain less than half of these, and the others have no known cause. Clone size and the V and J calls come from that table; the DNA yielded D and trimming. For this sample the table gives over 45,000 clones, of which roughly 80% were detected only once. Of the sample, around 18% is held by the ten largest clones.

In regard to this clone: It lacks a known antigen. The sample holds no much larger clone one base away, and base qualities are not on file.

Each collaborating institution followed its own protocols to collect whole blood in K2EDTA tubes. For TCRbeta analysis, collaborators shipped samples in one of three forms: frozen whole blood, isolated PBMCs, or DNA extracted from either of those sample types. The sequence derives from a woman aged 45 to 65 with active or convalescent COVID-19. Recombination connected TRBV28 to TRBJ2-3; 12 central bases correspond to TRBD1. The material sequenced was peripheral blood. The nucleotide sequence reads TGTGCCAGCAGTTTGGGGACAGGGGGCGCAGATACGCAGTATTTT. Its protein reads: CASSLGTGGADTQYF.